This TCR beta chain is drawn from a study of T cell repertoires in ileal Crohn's disease. Overall study context: Patients had a median 7.9-year disease duration, and about 36% were active smokers. Study results and caveats: Mucosal expansions were suggested to be mainly CD8 T cells.

This clone has only a few counts. Its target is not known. Distinct nucleotide sequences in the sample also encode this CDR3. Trimming removed 3 bases at V and 4 bases at J, with 12 bases between. Germline V gives CDR1 MNHEY, CDR2 SMNVEV (reference sequence). This CDR3 region has 14 residues. Profiled with immunoSEQ multiplex PCR; TCRdb holds only in-frame clones, not every one. The repertoire holds 4,000 to 5,000 clones, with roughly 72% as singletons. Time point in this sample: proximal margin of the surgical specimen (macroscopically non-inflamed). The sequenced material came from ileal tissue. This sequence originates from an adult with Crohn's disease. The rearrangement uses TRBV27 and TRBJ1-2; D possibly corresponds to TRBD1 (5 bases). The CDR3 DNA sequence: TGTGCCAGCAGTTTTTCCAGGGCCGCCTATGGCTACACCTTC. This encodes CASSFSRAAYGYTF.